The rows below give T cell receptor beta chains drawn from one sample of a study of cytomegalovirus exposure and HLA in healthy donors. Generated by immunoSEQ multiplex PCR, the TCRdb table keeps only in-frame clones and is missing some. The data hold about 150,000 clones, with over 70% observed a single time. Sequenced input: PBMCs. The receptor set was obtained from a woman in her 30s in good health and CMV-seronegative. The CDR3 runs from the conserved cysteine through the conserved F or W. Fields, in order: J gene, D gene, clone size, V gene, CDR3 DNA, CDR3 protein. A D gene is named only where the DNA matches it firmly. Rows give clone size only sometimes, using once, few, many, or a class for an expanded clone.

TRBJ2-1 . . TRBV9 TGTGCCAGCAGCGTAGTAGGGGGGGCGAGGAATGAGCAGTTCTTC CASSVVGGARNEQFF
TRBJ2-7 TRBD1 . TRBV4-2 TGTGCCAGCAGCCAGACAGGGGTGGGCGAGCAGTACTTC CASSQTGVGEQYF
TRBJ2-1 TRBD2 few TRBV7-3 TGTGCCAGCAGCTTAAGCGGGGGTGGGGAGCAGTTCTTC CASSLSGGGEQFF
TRBJ1-4 TRBD1 . TRBV19 TGTGCCAGTAGTGAAGACAGGGCAACTAATGAAAAACTGTTTTTT CASSEDRATNEKLFF
TRBJ2-5 TRBD1 . TRBV7-9 TGTGCCAGCAGCTTAGCTCCCGGACAGGGAGGCTGGGGTGAGACCCAGTACTTC CASSLAPGQGGWGETQYF
TRBJ2-5 . . TRBV5-1 TGCGCCAGCAGCTTGAGCGCTAAGCAAGAGACCCAGTACTTC CASSLSAKQETQYF
TRBJ1-1 TRBD1 . TRBV5-1 TGCGCCAGCAGCTCCGGGGACAGCCCTAACACTGAAGCTTTCTTT CASSSGDSPNTEAFF
TRBJ2-2 TRBD2 . TRBV5-1 TGCGCCAGCAGCCTAGCGGGGGCCCACACCGGGGAGCTGTTTTTT CASSLAGAHTGELFF
TRBJ2-7 . . TRBV7-6 TGTGCCAGCAGCTTAGGAACAGGGCCTGCCTACGAGCAGTACTTC CASSLGTGPAYEQYF
TRBJ2-5 . few TRBV28 TGTGCCAGCAAACAGGGAGGGGAGACCCAGTACTTC CASKQGGETQYF
TRBJ2-1 TRBD2 . TRBV5-1 TGCGCCAGCAGCTGGACCGGGACTACCTACAATGAGCAGTTCTTC CASSWTGTTYNEQFF
TRBJ1-2 TRBD1 . TRBV4-1 TGCGCCAGCAGCCAAGAGACAGGGGACTATGGCTACACCTTC CASSQETGDYGYTF
TRBJ2-7 TRBD2 few TRBV5-6 TGTGCCAGCAGCTCCTGGGGTAGCGGGGGTTCCGAGCAGTACTTC CASSSWGSGGSEQYF
TRBJ1-1 . . TRBV5-4 TGTGCCAGCAGCTTGGAGCTTAGGGGAAAAGCTTTCTTT CASSLELRGKAFF
TRBJ2-7 . few TRBV20-1 TGCAGTGTCCAGACTGTAAACGAGCAGTACTTC CSVQTVNEQYF
TRBJ2-1 TRBD2 . TRBV2 TGTGCCAGCAGTCCGACTAGCGGGGGGTGGAATGAGCAGTTCTTC CASSPTSGGWNEQFF
TRBJ2-2 TRBD2 . TRBV7-9 TGTGCCAGCAGCTTAGCGCTAGCGGGCACCGGGGAGCTGTTTTTT CASSLALAGTGELFF
TRBJ2-7 TRBD1 . TRBV11-3 TGTGCCAGCAGCTTAGGAGGGGGCGGCGAGCAGTACTTC CASSLGGGGEQYF
TRBJ1-2 . . TRBV23-1 TGCGCCAGCAGTCTCAATCGCTACACCTTC CASSLNRYTF
TRBJ2-3 . . TRBV14 TGTGCCAGCAGCCAAGATAACTTTTTCGGCACAGATACGCAGTATTTT CASSQDNFFGTDTQYF
TRBJ1-2 TRBD1 . TRBV5-4 TGTGCCAGCAGCTTGGCAGGGGGAAGTGGCTACACCTTC CASSLAGGSGYTF
TRBJ1-1 TRBD1 few TRBV18 TGTGCCAGCTCACCACAACAGGGGGATAACACTGAAGCTTTCTTT CASSPQQGDNTEAFF
TRBJ1-5 . . TRBV7-8 TGTGCCAGCAGCTTAGGGGCCGGGGTGGATCAGCCCCAGCATTTT CASSLGAGVDQPQHF
TRBJ2-3 . once TRBV19 TGTGCCAGTACCCTACGGAGGGGCTTCACAGATACGCAGTATTTT CASTLRRGFTDTQYF
TRBJ1-5 . few TRBV18 TGTGCCAGCTCACCACCTAGCCGGGGCAATCAGCCCCAGCATTTT CASSPPSRGNQPQHF
TRBJ1-3 TRBD1 few TRBV7-9 TGTTCCAGCAGCTTAACAGGGGCTAACACCATATATTTT CSSSLTGANTIYF
TRBJ1-1 TRBD1 . TRBV11-2 TGTGCCAGCAGACCACCCGACAGGGGGCATACTGAAGCTTTCTTT CASRPPDRGHTEAFF
TRBJ1-5 TRBD1 . TRBV2 TGTGCCAGCAGTGAATTCGGGACAGGGGGTTTATCGGGTGTCAATCAGCCCCAGCATTTT CASSEFGTGGLSGVNQPQHF
TRBJ1-5 . once TRBV28 TGTGCCAGCAGTATACCACGGGAGCCCCAGCATTTT CASSIPREPQHF
TRBJ2-2 . . TRBV5-8 TGTGCCAGCAGCTTGGAGGTACGGCCTGGCGGCACCGGGGAGCTGTTTTTT CASSLEVRPGGTGELFF
TRBJ2-7 TRBD2 few TRBV6-1 TGTGCCAGCAGTGCTAGCGGCGCCACCTACGAGCAGTACTTC CASSASGATYEQYF
TRBJ1-2 TRBD1 . TRBV5-1 TGCGCCAGCAGCAGAGGACAGGGGTCTAACTATGGCTACACCTTC CASSRGQGSNYGYTF
TRBJ1-2 . . TRBV6-1 TGTGCCAGCGGTATTGAGATGACAGCCTCGTATGGCTACACCTTC CASGIEMTASYGYTF
TRBJ1-2 TRBD1 . TRBV14 TGTGCCAGCAGCCAAGACTGGACAGGAGCCCTCTATGGCTACACCTTC CASSQDWTGALYGYTF
TRBJ2-3 . . TRBV5-8 TGTGCCAGCAGCGGCTACTTCAGGGGTGCAGATACGCAGTATTTT CASSGYFRGADTQYF
TRBJ2-7 TRBD2 . TRBV27 TGTGCCAGCAGTCCTCTAGCGGGGGGGCTCCTCGAGCAGTACTTC CASSPLAGGLLEQYF
TRBJ2-5 TRBD1 . TRBV2 TGTGCCAGCAGAAGAGACAGGGAAGAGACCCAGTACTTC CASRRDREETQYF
TRBJ2-7 . once TRBV6-1 TGTGCCAGCACCCCAGGAGGGGGGGGCCAGGAGTACTTC CASTPGGGGQEYF
TRBJ2-5 . . TRBV5-1 TGCGCCAGCAGCTTGGAGGCTTCCCCGAAAGAGGCCCAGTACTTC CASSLEASPKEAQYF
TRBJ2-2 TRBD2 . TRBV28 TGTGCCAGCAGTTTAGGTAGCGGGGGTACCGGGGAGCTGTTTTTT CASSLGSGGTGELFF
TRBJ1-5 TRBD1 . TRBV18 TGTGCCAGCTCACCCGGACAGGGGGTGTCTAGCAATCAGCCCCAGCATTTT CASSPGQGVSSNQPQHF
TRBJ2-5 . . TRBV29-1 TGCAGCGTTGAAGAAGCTAGCGTGGAGACCCAGTACTTC CSVEEASVETQYF
TRBJ1-6 . . TRBV18 TGTGCCAGCTCAAGGACAGTACCTAGCTCCTATAATTCACCCCTCCACTTT CASSRTVPSSYNSPLHF
TRBJ2-3 . . TRBV2 TGTGCCAGCAGTGAAGCTCTAAGCACAGATACGCAGTATTTT CASSEALSTDTQYF
TRBJ1-6 . . TRBV5-1 TGCGCCAGCAGCGTGGACAGTAAGGCACCCCTCCACTTT CASSVDSKAPLHF
TRBJ1-2 TRBD1 . TRBV9 TGTGCCAGCAGCGCCGCCTCGGGACAGGGAAGGGGCTACACCTTC CASSAASGQGRGYTF
TRBJ1-2 . . TRBV7-9 TGTGCCAGCAGCCCCCTTATGGGGGGAGCGGGGGATGGCTACACCTTC CASSPLMGGAGDGYTF
TRBJ2-7 TRBD1 . TRBV2 TGTGCCAGCAGTGCGGACAGGGACTACGAGCAGTACTTC CASSADRDYEQYF
TRBJ2-1 TRBD2 once TRBV28 TGTGCCAGCAGTTTATTACTAGCGGGGGATTCGCAGTTCTTC CASSLLLAGDSQFF
TRBJ1-3 . few TRBV11-2 TGTGCCAGCAGCTTAGATGGGGGGAACTCTGGAAACACCATATATTTT CASSLDGGNSGNTIYF
TRBJ2-4 . . TRBV23-1 TGCGCCAGCAGTCAGCCCACAGCAGCCAAAAACATTCAGTACTTC CASSQPTAAKNIQYF
TRBJ1-4 TRBD1 . TRBV6-6 TGTGCCAGCAGCTATACAGGGGAAGGTGAAAAACTGTTTTTT CASSYTGEGEKLFF
TRBJ2-7 . once TRBV19 TGTGCCAGTAGTATCGGGGATTCCTACGAGCAGTACTTC CASSIGDSYEQYF
TRBJ1-1 . . TRBV2 TGTGCCAGCCGACGAGGGGAGGGTGAAGCTTTCTTT CASRRGEGEAFF
TRBJ2-3 TRBD2 . TRBV10-3 TGTGCCATCAGGCCCGGACTAGCGGGGACAGATACGCAGTATTTT CAIRPGLAGTDTQYF
TRBJ2-7 . few TRBV10-1 TGCGCCAGCAGTACAGGACGCCCGGCCTACGAGCAGTACTTC CASSTGRPAYEQYF
TRBJ1-1 . few TRBV27 TGTGCCAGCAGCCCCCTCCCCCCCAGGGGCACTGAAGCTTTCTTT CASSPLPPRGTEAFF
TRBJ1-1 . . TRBV7-8 TGTGCCAGCAGCCTCCACATGAACACTGAAGCTTTCTTT CASSLHMNTEAFF